A selection of T cell receptor beta chains follows, all from one sample in a study of blood T cells in healthy people across ages. One entry per CDR3 protein results from TCRdb running MiXCR on the 5' RACE reads. The table lists 750,000 to 950,000 distinct CDR3 sequences, 25% to 30% of them singletons, with about a tenth in the top ten. The same sample was also used in a study of T cells of mothers and their children.

Input material: blood. The receptor set was obtained from a woman between 40 and 55 years old in good health. The CDR3 runs from the conserved cysteine through the conserved F or W. A D gene is named only where the DNA matches it firmly. The size of a clone is reported for some rows only, either as once, few or many, or as a class for expanded clones.

.,.,TRBJ2-1,TRBV12-5,13,CASGLGGSSEQFF,TGTGCTAGTGGTTTAGGCGGGTCTAGTGAGCAGTTCTTC
.,.,TRBJ1-2,TRBV5-1,15,CASSRDGKASYGYTF,TGCGCCAGCAGCAGGGACGGAAAGGCCTCTTATGGCTACACCTTC
.,.,TRBJ1-3,TRBV7-8,13,CASAVGPENTIYF,TGTGCCAGCGCCGTGGGCCCGGAAAACACCATATATTTT
.,few,TRBJ1-6,TRBV12-3/TRBV12-4,15,CASSRDIGNNSSLHF,TGTGCCAGCAGTAGGGACATCGGAAATAATTCATCCCTCCACTTT
TRBD1,few,TRBJ2-1,TRBV7-9,16,CASSTGYRGIGNEQFF,TGTGCCAGCAGCACCGGATACAGGGGGATCGGCAATGAGCAGTTCTTC
.,few,TRBJ2-7,TRBV30,13,CAWASGMAYEQYF,TGTGCCTGGGCCAGTGGAATGGCCTACGAGCAGTACTTC
TRBD2,many,TRBJ2-3,TRBV20-1,16,CSARDGQRGYTDTQYF,TGCAGTGCTAGAGACGGGCAGCGGGGTTACACAGATACGCAGTATTTT
.,.,TRBJ1-5,TRBV19,15,CASSLDPWGNQPQHF,TGTGCCAGTAGTCTGGACCCTTGGGGCAATCAGCCCCAGCATTTT
TRBD2,once,TRBJ2-5,TRBV4-1,15,CAGSPGLAGVVEQYF,TGCGCCGGCAGCCCGGGACTAGCGGGGGTGGTTGAGCAGTACTTC
.,.,TRBJ1-2,TRBV14,13,CASSQDGRGGYTF,TGTGCCAGCAGCCAAGATGGGAGGGGCGGCTACACCTTC
.,few,TRBJ1-5,TRBV7-2,13,CASSIQANQPQHF,TGTGCCAGCAGCATCCAGGCGAATCAGCCCCAGCATTTT
.,few,TRBJ1-2,TRBV28,14,CASSLDPGYYGYTF,TGTGCCAGCAGTTTAGATCCAGGCTACTATGGCTACACCTTC
.,many,TRBJ2-7,TRBV7-6,15,CASSLELRRGHEQYF,TGTGCCAGCAGCTTAGAGTTGCGAAGGGGCCACGAGCAGTACTTC
TRBD1,many,TRBJ2-1,TRBV6-5,15,CASSYSPGQNNEQFF,TGTGCCAGCAGTTACTCGCCGGGACAGAACAATGAGCAGTTCTTC
TRBD1,.,TRBJ2-5,TRBV4-3,18,CASSQELTGGLPEETQYF,TGCGCCAGCAGCCAAGAACTTACAGGGGGCCTACCCGAAGAGACCCAGTACTTC
TRBD1,few,TRBJ1-1,TRBV7-9,17,CASSLPPNRGLNTEAFF,TGTGCCAGCAGCTTACCGCCCAACAGGGGACTAAACACTGAAGCTTTCTTT
.,many,TRBJ2-7,TRBV7-2,13,CASSFYNSYEQYF,TGTGCCAGCAGCTTTTACAACTCCTACGAGCAGTACTTC
.,once,TRBJ2-7,TRBV7-6,12,CACGRGHNEQYF,TGCGCCTGCGGGCGGGGTCACAATGAGCAGTACTTC